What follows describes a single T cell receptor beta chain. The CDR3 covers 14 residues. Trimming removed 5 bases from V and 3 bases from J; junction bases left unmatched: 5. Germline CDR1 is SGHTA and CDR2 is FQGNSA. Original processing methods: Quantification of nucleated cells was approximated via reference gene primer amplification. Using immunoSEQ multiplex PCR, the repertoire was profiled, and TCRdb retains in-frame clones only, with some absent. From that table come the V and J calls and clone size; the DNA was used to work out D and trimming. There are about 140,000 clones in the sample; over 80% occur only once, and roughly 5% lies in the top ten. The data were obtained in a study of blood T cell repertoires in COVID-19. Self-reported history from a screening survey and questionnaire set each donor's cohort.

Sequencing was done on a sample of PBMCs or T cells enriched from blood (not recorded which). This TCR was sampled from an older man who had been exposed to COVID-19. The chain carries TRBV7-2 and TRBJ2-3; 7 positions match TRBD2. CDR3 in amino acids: CASSRVSGTDTQYF. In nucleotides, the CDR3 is TGTGCCAGCAGCCGGGTTAGCGGGACAGATACGCAGTATTTT.